This record concerns one T cell receptor beta chain sequence. This CDR3 comprises 17 residues. The sample belongs to a study of blood T cell repertoires in COVID-19. Study-wide background: Sites in the United States, Italy and Spain provided acute and convalescent COVID-19 samples. From T cells, B-cell-depleted T cells, or PBMCs came the material, which was cDNA or gDNA.

Authors' processing steps: By means of reference gene primer amplification, nucleated cell counts were estimated. Only in-frame clones appear in the TCRdb table, and some are missing; sequencing was by immunoSEQ multiplex PCR. V and J calls and clone size are given by that table; D and trimming were obtained from the DNA. The table shows around 30,000 clones, with around 90% occurring only once. The sequencing sample was made of peripheral blood. V gene TRBV21-1 combines with J gene TRBJ2-3; the D call in the table, TRBD1, was not verified against the DNA. TRBV21-1 is an annotated pseudogene. The TCR sequence derives from a man older than 75 with acute or convalescent COVID-19. CDR3 sequence (DNA): TGTGCCAGCAGCACCTTAAAAGGACAGGGAGGGGCAGATACGCAGTATTTT. This gives the protein CASSTLKGQGGADTQYF.